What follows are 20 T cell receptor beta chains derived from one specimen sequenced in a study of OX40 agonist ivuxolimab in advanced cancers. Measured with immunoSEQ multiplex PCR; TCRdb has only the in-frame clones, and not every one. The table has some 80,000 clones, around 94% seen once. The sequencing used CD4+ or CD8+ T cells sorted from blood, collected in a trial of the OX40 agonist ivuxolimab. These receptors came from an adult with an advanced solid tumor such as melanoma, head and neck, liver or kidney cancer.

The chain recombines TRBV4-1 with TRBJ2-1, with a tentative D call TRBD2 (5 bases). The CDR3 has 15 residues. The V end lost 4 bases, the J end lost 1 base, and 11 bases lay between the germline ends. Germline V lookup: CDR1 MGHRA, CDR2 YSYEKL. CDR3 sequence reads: CASSLSSGSYNEQFF. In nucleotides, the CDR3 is TGCGCCAGCAGCCTGTCGAGCGGTTCCTACAATGAGCAGTTCTTC.

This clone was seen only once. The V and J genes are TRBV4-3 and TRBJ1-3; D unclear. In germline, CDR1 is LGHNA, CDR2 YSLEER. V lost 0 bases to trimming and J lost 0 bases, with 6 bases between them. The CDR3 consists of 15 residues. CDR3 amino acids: CASSQEDDSGNTIYF. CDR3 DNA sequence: TGCGCCAGCAGCCAAGAAGATGACTCTGGAAACACCATATATTTT.

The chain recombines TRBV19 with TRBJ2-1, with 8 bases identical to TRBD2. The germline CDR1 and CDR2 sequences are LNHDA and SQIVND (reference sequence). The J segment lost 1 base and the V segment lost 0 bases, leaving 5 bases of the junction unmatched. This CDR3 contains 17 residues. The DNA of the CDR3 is TGTGCCAGTAGTATAGATTCGGGGGGGGTATCCTACAATGAGCAGTTCTTC. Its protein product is CASSIDSGGVSYNEQFF.

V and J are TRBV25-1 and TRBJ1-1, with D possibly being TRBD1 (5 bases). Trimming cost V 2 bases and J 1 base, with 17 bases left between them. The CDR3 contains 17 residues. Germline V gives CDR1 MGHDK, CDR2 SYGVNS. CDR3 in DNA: TGTGCCAGCAGTGAACCCAAGGGACTTCCCGGGAACACTGAAGCTTTCTTT. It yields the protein CASSEPKGLPGNTEAFF.

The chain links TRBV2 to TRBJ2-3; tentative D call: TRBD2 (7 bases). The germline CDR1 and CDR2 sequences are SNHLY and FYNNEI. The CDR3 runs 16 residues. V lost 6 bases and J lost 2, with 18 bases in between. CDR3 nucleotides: TGTGCCAGCAGAGCCGGGGGGCGCGGTTTCACAGATACGCAGTATTTT. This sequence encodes CASRAGGRGFTDTQYF.

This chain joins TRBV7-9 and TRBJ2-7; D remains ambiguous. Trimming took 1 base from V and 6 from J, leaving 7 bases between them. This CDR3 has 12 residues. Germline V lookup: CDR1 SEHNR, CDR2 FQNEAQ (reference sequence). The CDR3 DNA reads TGTGCCAGCAGCTTAGGGCCCGGCGAGCAGTACTTC. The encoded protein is CASSLGPGEQYF. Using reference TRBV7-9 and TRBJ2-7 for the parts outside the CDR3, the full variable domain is DTGVSQNPRHKITKRGQNVTFRCDPISEHNRLYWYRQTLGQGPEFLTYFQNEAQLEKSRLLSDRFSAERPKGSFSTLEIQRTEQGDSAMYLCASSLGPGEQYFGPGTRLTVT.

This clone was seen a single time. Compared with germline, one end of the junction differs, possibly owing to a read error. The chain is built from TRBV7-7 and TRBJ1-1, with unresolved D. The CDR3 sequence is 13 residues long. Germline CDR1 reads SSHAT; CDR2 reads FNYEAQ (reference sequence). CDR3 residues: CASSRELYTEAFF. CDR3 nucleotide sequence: TGTGCTAGCAGCCGGGAATTGTACACTGAAGCTTTCTTT.

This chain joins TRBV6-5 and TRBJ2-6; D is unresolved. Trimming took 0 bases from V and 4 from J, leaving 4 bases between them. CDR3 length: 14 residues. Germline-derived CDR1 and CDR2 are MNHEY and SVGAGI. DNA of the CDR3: TGTGCCAGCAGTTACTCGCAGGGGGCCAACGTCCTGACTTTC. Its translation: CASSYSQGANVLTF.

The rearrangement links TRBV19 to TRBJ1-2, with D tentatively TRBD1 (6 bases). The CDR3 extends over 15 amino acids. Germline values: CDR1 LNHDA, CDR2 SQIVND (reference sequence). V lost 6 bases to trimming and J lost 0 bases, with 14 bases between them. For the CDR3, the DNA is TGTGCCAGTAGCGTCGCACAGGGCGCTAACTATGGCTACACCTTC. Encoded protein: CASSVAQGANYGYTF.

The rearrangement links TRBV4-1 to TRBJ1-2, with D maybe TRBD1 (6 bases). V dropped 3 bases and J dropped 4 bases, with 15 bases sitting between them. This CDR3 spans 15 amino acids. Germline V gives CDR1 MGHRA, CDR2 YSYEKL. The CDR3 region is CASSQDTDSLYGYTF. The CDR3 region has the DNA TGCGCCAGCAGCCAGGATACGGACAGCCTCTATGGCTACACCTTC.

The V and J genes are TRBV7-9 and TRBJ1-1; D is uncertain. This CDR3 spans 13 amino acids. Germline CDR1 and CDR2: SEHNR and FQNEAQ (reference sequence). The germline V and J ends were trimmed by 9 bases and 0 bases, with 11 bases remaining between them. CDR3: CASSAALNTEAFF. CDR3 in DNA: TGTGCCAGTTCTGCGGCCCTGAACACTGAAGCTTTCTTT.

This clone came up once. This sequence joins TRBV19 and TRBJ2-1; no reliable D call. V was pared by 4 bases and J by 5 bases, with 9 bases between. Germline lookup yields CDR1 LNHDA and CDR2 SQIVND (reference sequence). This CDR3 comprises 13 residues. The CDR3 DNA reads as TGTGCCAGTAGTACCACTCGGAACAATGAGCAGTTCTTC. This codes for CASSTTRNNEQFF.

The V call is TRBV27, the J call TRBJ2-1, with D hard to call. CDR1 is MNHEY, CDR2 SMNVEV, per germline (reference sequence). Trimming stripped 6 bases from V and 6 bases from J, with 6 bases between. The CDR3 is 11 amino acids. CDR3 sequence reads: CASRAGNEQFF. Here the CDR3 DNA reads TGTGCCAGCAGGGCAGGCAATGAGCAGTTCTTC.

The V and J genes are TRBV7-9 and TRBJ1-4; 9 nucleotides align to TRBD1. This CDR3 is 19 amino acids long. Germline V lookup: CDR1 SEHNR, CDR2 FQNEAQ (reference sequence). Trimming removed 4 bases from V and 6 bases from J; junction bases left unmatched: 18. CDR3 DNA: TGTGCCAGCAGCTCCGGCGGGACAGGGTTTTCTAGGGGCTATGAAAAACTGTTTTTT. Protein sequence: CASSSGGTGFSRGYEKLFF.

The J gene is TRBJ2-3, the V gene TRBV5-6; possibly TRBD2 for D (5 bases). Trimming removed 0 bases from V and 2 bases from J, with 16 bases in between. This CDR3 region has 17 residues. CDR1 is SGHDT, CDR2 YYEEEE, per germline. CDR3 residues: CASSLALSDYYTDTQYF. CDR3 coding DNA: TGTGCCAGCAGCTTGGCCCTCTCCGACTATTACACAGATACGCAGTATTTT.

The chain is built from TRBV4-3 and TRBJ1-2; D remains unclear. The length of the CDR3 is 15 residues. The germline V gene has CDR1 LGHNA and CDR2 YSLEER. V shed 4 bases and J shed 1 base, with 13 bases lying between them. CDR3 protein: CASSLARGVNYGYTF. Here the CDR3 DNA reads TGCGCCAGCAGCCTAGCCCGGGGAGTTAACTATGGCTACACCTTC.

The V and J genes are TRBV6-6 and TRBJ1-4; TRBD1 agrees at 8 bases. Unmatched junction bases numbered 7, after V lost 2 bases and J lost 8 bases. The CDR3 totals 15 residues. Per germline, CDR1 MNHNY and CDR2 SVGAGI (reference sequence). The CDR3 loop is CASSYGQGAREKLFF. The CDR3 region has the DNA TGTGCCAGCAGTTACGGGCAGGGGGCGCGGGAAAAACTGTTTTTT.

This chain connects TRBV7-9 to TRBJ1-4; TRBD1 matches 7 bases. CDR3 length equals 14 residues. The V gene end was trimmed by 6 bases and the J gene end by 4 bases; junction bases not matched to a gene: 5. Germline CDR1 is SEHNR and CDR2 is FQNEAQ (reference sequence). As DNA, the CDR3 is TGTGCCAGCAGGGCTCGGGACAGTAATGAAAAACTGTTTTTT. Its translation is CASRARDSNEKLFF.

The CDR3 DNA follows: TGTGCCAGCAGCGCCGGGACTAGCGGGGGGTGGACCGGGGAGCTGTTTTTT. Protein: CASSAGTSGGWTGELFF. V is TRBV9 and J is TRBJ2-2; 15 bases are a match to TRBD2. This CDR3 is built from 17 residues. The germline CDR1 and CDR2 sequences are SGDLS and YYNGEE. The J segment lost 5 bases and the V segment lost 3 bases, leaving 5 bases of the junction unmatched. Looking up the rest from reference TRBV9 and TRBJ2-2 gives the full variable domain: DSGVTQTPKHLITATGQRVTLRCSPRSGDLSVYWYQQSLDQGLQFLIQYYNGEERAKGNILERFSAQQFPDLHSELNLSSLELGDSALYFCASSAGTSGGWTGELFFGEGSRLTVL.

The chain's CDR3 is CASSLRRGPNTEAFF. In DNA, the CDR3 is TGTGCCAGCAGCTTAAGGCGGGGACCGAACACTGAAGCTTTCTTT. The chain is built from TRBV7-9 and TRBJ1-1; the D gene is possibly TRBD1 (5 bases). The ends were cut back, 2 bases at V and 1 base at J, with 11 bases in the middle. The CDR3 is 15 amino acids. CDR1 SEHNR and CDR2 FQNEAQ come from the germline V gene (reference sequence). Filled out from reference TRBV7-9 and TRBJ1-1, the complete variable domain reads DTGVSQNPRHKITKRGQNVTFRCDPISEHNRLYWYRQTLGQGPEFLTYFQNEAQLEKSRLLSDRFSAERPKGSFSTLEIQRTEQGDSAMYLCASSLRRGPNTEAFFGQGTRLTVV.